The rows below give T cell receptor beta chains drawn from one sample of a study of PD-1 blockade in classical Hodgkin lymphoma. The data were produced by immunoSEQ multiplex PCR, yet TCRdb's version contains in-frame clones alone and is incomplete. The sample holds some 14,000 clones, 80% seen once. The sequencing used peripheral blood mononuclear cells (PBMCs), collected at baseline. Receptors were obtained from a human donor with classical Hodgkin lymphoma. The CDR3 runs from the conserved cysteine through the conserved F or W. The D gene is left open where the match is weak. Rows give clone size only sometimes, using once, few, many, or a class for an expanded clone.

d_call: -
clone_size: -
j_call: TRBJ2-4
v_call: TRBV11-2
cdr3_aa: CASSLDRAKNIQYF
cdr3_nt: TGTGCCAGCAGCTTAGACAGGGCCAAAAACATTCAGTACTTC

d_call: -
clone_size: -
j_call: TRBJ2-3
v_call: TRBV11-2
cdr3_aa: CASSLNRETDTQYF
cdr3_nt: TGTGCCAGCAGCTTAAACAGAGAAACAGATACGCAGTATTTT

d_call: TRBD1
clone_size: large
j_call: TRBJ1-1
v_call: TRBV7-9
cdr3_aa: CASSLGYRGPMNTEAFF
cdr3_nt: TGTGCCAGCAGCTTGGGGTACAGGGGGCCTATGAACACTGAAGCTTTCTTT

d_call: -
clone_size: -
j_call: TRBJ1-4
v_call: TRBV5-1
cdr3_aa: CASSPEGREKLFF
cdr3_nt: TGCGCCAGCAGCCCAGAGGGAAGGGAAAAACTGTTTTTT

d_call: TRBD2
clone_size: -
j_call: TRBJ2-1
v_call: TRBV5-1
cdr3_aa: CASSSGLAGVNEQFF
cdr3_nt: TGCGCCAGCAGCTCTGGACTAGCGGGGGTCAATGAGCAGTTCTTC

d_call: -
clone_size: few
j_call: TRBJ1-6
v_call: TRBV9
cdr3_aa: CASSDRQNNSPLHF
cdr3_nt: TGTGCCAGCAGCGATCGACAGAATAATTCACCCCTCCACTTT

d_call: -
clone_size: once
j_call: TRBJ2-2
v_call: TRBV25-1
cdr3_aa: CASSDPGANTGELFF
cdr3_nt: TGTGCCAGCAGTGACCCAGGGGCGAACACCGGGGAGCTGTTTTTT

d_call: -
clone_size: -
j_call: TRBJ2-2
v_call: TRBV11-3
cdr3_aa: CASSLDGSIRELFF
cdr3_nt: TGTGCCAGCAGCTTAGATGGGAGTATCCGGGAGCTGTTTTTT

d_call: -
clone_size: -
j_call: TRBJ2-2
v_call: TRBV2
cdr3_aa: CASSAGELFF
cdr3_nt: TGTGCCAGCAGTGCCGGGGAGCTGTTTTTT

d_call: TRBD2
clone_size: -
j_call: TRBJ2-5
v_call: TRBV7-7
cdr3_aa: CASSLAGASGTQYF
cdr3_nt: TGTGCTAGCAGCTTAGCGGGAGCCTCAGGGACCCAGTACTTC

d_call: -
clone_size: -
j_call: TRBJ1-1
v_call: TRBV6-5
cdr3_aa: CASKKTGKAEAFF
cdr3_nt: TGTGCCAGCAAAAAAACAGGGAAGGCTGAAGCTTTCTTT

d_call: TRBD1
clone_size: -
j_call: TRBJ2-5
v_call: TRBV7-2
cdr3_aa: CASSLGGGQGQETQYF
cdr3_nt: TGTGCCAGCAGCTTAGGGGGGGGACAGGGGCAAGAGACCCAGTACTTC

d_call: -
clone_size: -
j_call: TRBJ1-2
v_call: TRBV6-1
cdr3_aa: CASSERGYGYTF
cdr3_nt: TGTGCCAGCAGTGAACGGGGGTATGGCTACACCTTC

d_call: TRBD1
clone_size: -
j_call: TRBJ1-2
v_call: TRBV9
cdr3_aa: CASSQGVTGVTSDYGYTF
cdr3_nt: TGTGCCAGCAGCCAGGGGGTTACAGGGGTAACCTCGGACTATGGCTACACCTTC

d_call: TRBD1
clone_size: -
j_call: TRBJ1-2
v_call: TRBV29-1
cdr3_aa: CSVWTGEGGYTF
cdr3_nt: TGCAGCGTCTGGACAGGGGAAGGTGGCTACACCTTC

d_call: -
clone_size: -
j_call: TRBJ1-2
v_call: TRBV6-4
cdr3_aa: CASSEGSGNYGYTF
cdr3_nt: TGTGCCAGCAGTGAGGGCAGTGGCAACTATGGCTACACCTTC

d_call: TRBD1
clone_size: -
j_call: TRBJ1-2
v_call: TRBV10-3
cdr3_aa: CAITPRQGLDGYTF
cdr3_nt: TGTGCCATCACCCCCCGACAGGGGCTGGATGGCTACACCTTC

d_call: TRBD1
clone_size: -
j_call: TRBJ1-3
v_call: TRBV18
cdr3_aa: CASSPLQGSGNTIYF
cdr3_nt: TGTGCCAGCTCACCACTACAGGGGTCTGGAAACACCATATATTTT

d_call: -
clone_size: -
j_call: TRBJ1-5
v_call: TRBV7-8
cdr3_aa: CASSLGREGQPQHF
cdr3_nt: TGTGCCAGCAGCTTAGGCAGGGAAGGGCAGCCCCAGCATTTT

d_call: -
clone_size: -
j_call: TRBJ1-1
v_call: TRBV6-5
cdr3_aa: CAATGNTEAFF
cdr3_nt: TGTGCCGCCACGGGGAACACTGAAGCTTTCTTT

d_call: -
clone_size: -
j_call: TRBJ1-5
v_call: TRBV28
cdr3_aa: CASSLWPASGGSNQPQHF
cdr3_nt: TGTGCCAGCAGTTTATGGCCTGCATCGGGGGGTAGCAATCAGCCCCAGCATTTT

d_call: -
clone_size: -
j_call: TRBJ1-5
v_call: TRBV4-2
cdr3_aa: CASSQDGRGEPQHF
cdr3_nt: TGTGCCAGCAGCCAAGATGGGAGGGGGGAGCCCCAGCATTTT

d_call: TRBD1
clone_size: -
j_call: TRBJ2-7
v_call: TRBV9
cdr3_aa: CASSVEDRASREQYF
cdr3_nt: TGTGCCAGCAGCGTAGAGGACAGGGCCTCGCGGGAGCAGTACTTC

d_call: -
clone_size: -
j_call: TRBJ2-1
v_call: TRBV15
cdr3_aa: CATSREGDEQFF
cdr3_nt: TGTGCCACCAGCAGGGAGGGGGATGAGCAGTTCTTC

d_call: TRBD1
clone_size: -
j_call: TRBJ2-1
v_call: TRBV19
cdr3_aa: CASSFRGRNEQFF
cdr3_nt: TGTGCCAGTAGTTTCAGGGGGCGGAATGAGCAGTTCTTC

d_call: -
clone_size: -
j_call: TRBJ2-3
v_call: TRBV7-2
cdr3_aa: CASSLYSTDTQYF
cdr3_nt: TGTGCCAGCAGCCTATACAGCACAGATACGCAGTATTTT

d_call: -
clone_size: -
j_call: TRBJ1-2
v_call: TRBV7-9
cdr3_aa: CASSFGEDRANYGYTF
cdr3_nt: TGTGCCAGCAGCTTCGGTGAGGACAGAGCTAACTATGGCTACACCTTC

d_call: -
clone_size: -
j_call: TRBJ1-3
v_call: TRBV6-5
cdr3_aa: CASSYRQASGNTIYF
cdr3_nt: TGTGCCAGCAGTTACAGGCAGGCCTCTGGAAACACCATATATTTT

d_call: -
clone_size: few
j_call: TRBJ2-3
v_call: TRBV7-2
cdr3_aa: CASSLVEARVTDTQYF
cdr3_nt: TGTGCCAGCAGCTTAGTTGAGGCTAGAGTCACAGATACGCAGTATTTT

d_call: TRBD2
clone_size: -
j_call: TRBJ2-7
v_call: TRBV5-1
cdr3_aa: CASSTTSGGPKQYF
cdr3_nt: TGCGCCAGCAGCACCACTAGCGGGGGCCCTAAGCAGTACTTC

d_call: -
clone_size: -
j_call: TRBJ2-1
v_call: TRBV4-1
cdr3_aa: CASSQQNNEQFF
cdr3_nt: TGCGCCAGCAGCCAACAGAACAATGAGCAGTTCTTC

d_call: -
clone_size: -
j_call: TRBJ2-7
v_call: TRBV7-2
cdr3_aa: CASSLAVTYEQYF
cdr3_nt: TGTGCCAGCAGCTTAGCTGTTACCTACGAGCAGTACTTC

d_call: -
clone_size: few
j_call: TRBJ1-3
v_call: TRBV2
cdr3_aa: CASSLGTPGNTIYF
cdr3_nt: TGTGCCAGTTCTCTAGGCACCCCTGGAAACACCATATATTTT

d_call: -
clone_size: -
j_call: TRBJ1-3
v_call: TRBV6-5
cdr3_aa: CASSNGNSGNTIYF
cdr3_nt: TGTGCCAGCAGTAACGGGAACTCTGGAAACACCATATATTTT

d_call: -
clone_size: few
j_call: TRBJ2-1
v_call: TRBV4-2
cdr3_aa: CASSQDGGSKSNEQFF
cdr3_nt: TGTGCCAGCAGCCAAGATGGGGGGAGTAAAAGCAATGAGCAGTTCTTC

d_call: TRBD1
clone_size: -
j_call: TRBJ2-7
v_call: TRBV2
cdr3_aa: CASSGLPGQGGEQYF
cdr3_nt: TGTGCCAGCAGTGGACTTCCGGGACAGGGAGGCGAGCAGTACTTC

d_call: -
clone_size: -
j_call: TRBJ2-7
v_call: TRBV4-2
cdr3_aa: CASSQVGFYEQYF
cdr3_nt: TGTGCCAGCAGCCAAGTGGGGTTCTACGAGCAGTACTTC

d_call: -
clone_size: few
j_call: TRBJ2-7
v_call: TRBV18
cdr3_aa: CASSPQSAYLYEQYF
cdr3_nt: TGTGCCAGCTCACCACAGAGCGCCTACCTCTACGAGCAGTACTTC